This TCR beta chain was found in a study of blood T cell repertoires in COVID-19. Overall study context: Material from acute and convalescent COVID-19 was sourced from the United States, Italy and Spain. T cells, B-cell-depleted T cells, or PBMCs provided the cDNA or gDNA that served as material.

Seattle patient enrollment occurred during active infection, with longitudinal follow-up thereafter. As handled by the study authors: From reference gene primer amplification, estimates of nucleated cell counts were derived. Method: immunoSEQ multiplex PCR; TCRdb's copy keeps in-frame clones and lacks some. V and J calls and clone size are those listed in that table; D and trimming were worked out from the DNA. The sample yields approximately 210,000 clones, under 85% seen once. The CDR3 contains 15 residues. Looked up from germline, CDR1 is LNHNV and CDR2 is YYDKDF (reference sequence). Trimming removed 1 base from V and 3 bases from J, with 11 bases in between.

This receptor was identified in a woman aged 80 or over with COVID-19, enrolled during active disease. The sample consisted of peripheral blood. V and J are TRBV15 and TRBJ2-3; TRBD2 might be the D (5 bases). The CDR3 spells CATSRGASSTDTQYF. The CDR3 bases are TGTGCCACCAGCAGAGGGGCTAGCTCGACAGATACGCAGTATTTT. Drawing the rest from reference TRBV15 and TRBJ2-3, the complete variable domain is DAMVIQNPRYQVTQFGKPVTLSCSQTLNHNVMYWYQQKSSQAPKLLFHYYDKDFNNEADTPDNFQSRRPNTSFCFLDIRSPGLGDTAMYLCATSRGASSTDTQYFGPGTRLTVL.